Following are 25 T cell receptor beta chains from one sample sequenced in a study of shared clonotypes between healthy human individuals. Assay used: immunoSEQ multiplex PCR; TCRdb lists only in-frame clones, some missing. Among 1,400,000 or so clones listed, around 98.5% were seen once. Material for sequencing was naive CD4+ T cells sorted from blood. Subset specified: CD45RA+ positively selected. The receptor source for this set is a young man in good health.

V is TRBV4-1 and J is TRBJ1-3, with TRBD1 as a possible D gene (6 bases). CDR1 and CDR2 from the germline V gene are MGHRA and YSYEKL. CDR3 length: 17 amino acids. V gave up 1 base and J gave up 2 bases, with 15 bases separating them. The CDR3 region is CASSQVVTGAAGNTIYF. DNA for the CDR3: TGCGCCAGCAGCCAAGTCGTAACGGGGGCGGCTGGAAACACCATATATTTT.

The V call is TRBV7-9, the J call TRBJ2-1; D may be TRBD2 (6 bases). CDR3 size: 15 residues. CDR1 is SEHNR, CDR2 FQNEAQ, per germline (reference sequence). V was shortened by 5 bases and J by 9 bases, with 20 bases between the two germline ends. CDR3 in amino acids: CASSALGGIAPEQFF. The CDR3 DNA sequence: TGTGCCAGCAGCGCCCTGGGCGGGATTGCCCCTGAGCAGTTCTTC.

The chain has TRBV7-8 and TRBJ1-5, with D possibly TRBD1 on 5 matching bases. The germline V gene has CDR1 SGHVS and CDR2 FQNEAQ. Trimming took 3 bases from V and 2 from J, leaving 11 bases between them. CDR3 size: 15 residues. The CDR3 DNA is TGTGCCAGCAGCTTCACAGCGGGGGGCAATCAGCCCCAGCATTTT. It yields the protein CASSFTAGGNQPQHF.

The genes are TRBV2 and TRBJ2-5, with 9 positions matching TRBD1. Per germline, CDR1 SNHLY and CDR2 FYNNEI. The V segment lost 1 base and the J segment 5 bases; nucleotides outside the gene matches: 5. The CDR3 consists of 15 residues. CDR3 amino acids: CASSEGTGVLETQYF. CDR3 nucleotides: TGTGCCAGCAGTGAAGGGACAGGGGTCTTGGAGACCCAGTACTTC.

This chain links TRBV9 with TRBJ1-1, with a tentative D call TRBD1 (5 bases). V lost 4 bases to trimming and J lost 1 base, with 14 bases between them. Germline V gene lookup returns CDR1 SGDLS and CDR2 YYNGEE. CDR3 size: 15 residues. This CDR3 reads CASSPAGRTNTEAFF. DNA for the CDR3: TGTGCCAGCAGCCCAGCGGGACGGACGAACACTGAAGCTTTCTTT.

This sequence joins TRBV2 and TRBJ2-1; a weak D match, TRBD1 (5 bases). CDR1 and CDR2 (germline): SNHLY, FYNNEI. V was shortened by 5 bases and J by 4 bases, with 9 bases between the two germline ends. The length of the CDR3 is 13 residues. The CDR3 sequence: CASSTGLYNEQFF. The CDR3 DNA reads TGTGCCAGCAGTACAGGATTATACAATGAGCAGTTCTTC.

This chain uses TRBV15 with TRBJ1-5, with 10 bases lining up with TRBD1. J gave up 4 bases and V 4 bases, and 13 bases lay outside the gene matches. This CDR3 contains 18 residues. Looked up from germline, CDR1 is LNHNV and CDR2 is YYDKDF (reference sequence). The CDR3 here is CATSNLFGTGASNQPQHF. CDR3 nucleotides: TGTGCCACCAGCAATCTGTTCGGGACAGGGGCCTCAAATCAGCCCCAGCATTTT.

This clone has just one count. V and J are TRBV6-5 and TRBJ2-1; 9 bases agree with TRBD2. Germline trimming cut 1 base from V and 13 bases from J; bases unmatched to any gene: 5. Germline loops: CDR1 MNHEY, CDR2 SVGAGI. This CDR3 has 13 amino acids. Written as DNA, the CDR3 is TGTGCCAGCAGTTACTTAGGCGGGAGGGCCCAGTTCTTC. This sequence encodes CASSYLGGRAQFF.

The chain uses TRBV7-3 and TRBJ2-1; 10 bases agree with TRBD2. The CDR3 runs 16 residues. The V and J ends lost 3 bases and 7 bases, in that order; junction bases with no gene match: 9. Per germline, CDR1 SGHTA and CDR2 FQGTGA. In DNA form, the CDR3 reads TGTGCCAGCAGCTTTCGCCTAGCGGGAGAAGGAAATGAGCAGTTCTTC. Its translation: CASSFRLAGEGNEQFF. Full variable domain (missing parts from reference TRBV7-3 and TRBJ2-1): GAGVSQTPSNKVTEKGKYVELRCDPISGHTALYWYRQSLGQGPEFLIYFQGTGAADDSGLPNDRFFAVRPEGSVSTLKIQRTERGDSAVYLCASSFRLAGEGNEQFFGPGTRLTVL.

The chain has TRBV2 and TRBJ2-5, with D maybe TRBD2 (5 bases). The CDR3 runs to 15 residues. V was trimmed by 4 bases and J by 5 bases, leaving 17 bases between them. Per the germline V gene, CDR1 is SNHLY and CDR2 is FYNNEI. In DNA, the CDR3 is TGTGCCAGCAGTGGACTCCGGGGTGGCCGTGAGACCCAGTACTTC. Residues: CASSGLRGGRETQYF.

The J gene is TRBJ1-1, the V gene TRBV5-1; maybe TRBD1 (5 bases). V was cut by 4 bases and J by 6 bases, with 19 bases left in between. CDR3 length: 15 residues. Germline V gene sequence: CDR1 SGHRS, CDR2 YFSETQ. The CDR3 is CASSLRAGQGAEAFF. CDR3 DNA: TGCGCCAGCAGCCTAAGGGCGGGTCAGGGCGCTGAAGCTTTCTTT.

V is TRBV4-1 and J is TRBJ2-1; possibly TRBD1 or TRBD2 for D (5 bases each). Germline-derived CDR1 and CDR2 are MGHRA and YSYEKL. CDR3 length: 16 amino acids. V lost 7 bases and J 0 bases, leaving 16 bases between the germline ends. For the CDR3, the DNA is TGCGCCAGCACCAATAGGGACGGAGGCTCCTACAATGAGCAGTTCTTC. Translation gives CASTNRDGGSYNEQFF.

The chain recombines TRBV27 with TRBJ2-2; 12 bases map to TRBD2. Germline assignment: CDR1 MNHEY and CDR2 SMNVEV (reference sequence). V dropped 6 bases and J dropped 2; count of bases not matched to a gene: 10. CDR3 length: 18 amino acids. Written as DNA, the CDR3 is TGTGCCAGCAGCTCCGGACTAGCGGGAAATCGAAACACCGGGGAGCTGTTTTTT. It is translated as CASSSGLAGNRNTGELFF.

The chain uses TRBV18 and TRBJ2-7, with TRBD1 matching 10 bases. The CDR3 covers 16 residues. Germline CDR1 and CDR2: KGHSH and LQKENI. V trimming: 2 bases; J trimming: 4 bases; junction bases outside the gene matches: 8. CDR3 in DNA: TGTGCCAGCTCACCAAGACGGACAGGGGGAGCATACGAGCAGTACTTC. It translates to CASSPRRTGGAYEQYF.

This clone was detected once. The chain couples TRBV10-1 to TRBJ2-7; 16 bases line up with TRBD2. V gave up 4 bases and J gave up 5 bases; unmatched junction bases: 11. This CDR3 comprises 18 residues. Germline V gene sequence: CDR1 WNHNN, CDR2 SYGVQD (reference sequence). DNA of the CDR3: TGCGCCAGCAGTGGAACCGGGACTAGCGGGAGGGCCCTCCACGAGCAGTACTTC. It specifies CASSGTGTSGRALHEQYF.

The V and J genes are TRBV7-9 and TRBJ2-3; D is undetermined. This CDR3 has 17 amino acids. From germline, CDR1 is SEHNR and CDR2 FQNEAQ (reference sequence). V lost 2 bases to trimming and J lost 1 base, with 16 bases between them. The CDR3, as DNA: TGTGCCAGCAGCTTACCGTTCAAGAAACGGGGCACAGATACGCAGTATTTT. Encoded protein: CASSLPFKKRGTDTQYF. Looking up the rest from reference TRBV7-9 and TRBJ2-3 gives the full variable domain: DTGVSQNPRHKITKRGQNVTFRCDPISEHNRLYWYRQTLGQGPEFLTYFQNEAQLEKSRLLSDRFSAERPKGSFSTLEIQRTEQGDSAMYLCASSLPFKKRGTDTQYFGPGTRLTVL.

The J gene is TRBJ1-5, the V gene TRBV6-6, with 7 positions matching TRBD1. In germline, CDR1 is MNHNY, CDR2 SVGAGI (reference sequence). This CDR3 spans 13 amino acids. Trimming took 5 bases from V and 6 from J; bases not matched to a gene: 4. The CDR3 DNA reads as TGTGCCAGCAGTCAAGGGGGCAGTCAGCCCCAGCATTTT. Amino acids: CASSQGGSQPQHF.

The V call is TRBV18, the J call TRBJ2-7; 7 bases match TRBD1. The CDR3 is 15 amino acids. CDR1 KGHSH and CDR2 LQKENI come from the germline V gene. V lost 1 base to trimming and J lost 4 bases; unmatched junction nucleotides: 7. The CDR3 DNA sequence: TGTGCCAGCTCACCACTCGAGACAGGGATTTACGAGCAGTACTTC. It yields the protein CASSPLETGIYEQYF.

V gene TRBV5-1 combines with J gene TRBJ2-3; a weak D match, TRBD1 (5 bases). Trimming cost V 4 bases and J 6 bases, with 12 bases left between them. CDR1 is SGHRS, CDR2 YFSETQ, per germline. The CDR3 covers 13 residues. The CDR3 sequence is CASSPVGVDTQYF. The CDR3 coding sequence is TGCGCCAGCAGCCCGGTAGGGGTGGATACGCAGTATTTT.

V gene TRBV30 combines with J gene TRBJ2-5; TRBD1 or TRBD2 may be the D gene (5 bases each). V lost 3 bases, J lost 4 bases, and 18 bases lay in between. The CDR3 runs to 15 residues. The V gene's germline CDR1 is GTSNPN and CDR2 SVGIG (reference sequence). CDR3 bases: TGTGCCTGGAGGCCTCCGGGACCCAACAGAGAGACCCAGTACTTC. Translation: CAWRPPGPNRETQYF.

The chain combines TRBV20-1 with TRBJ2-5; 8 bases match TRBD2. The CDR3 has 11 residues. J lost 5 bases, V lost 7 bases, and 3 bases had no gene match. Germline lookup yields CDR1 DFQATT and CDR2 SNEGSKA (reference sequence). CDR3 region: CSDLAGETQYF. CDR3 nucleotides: TGCAGTGATCTAGCGGGTGAGACCCAGTACTTC.

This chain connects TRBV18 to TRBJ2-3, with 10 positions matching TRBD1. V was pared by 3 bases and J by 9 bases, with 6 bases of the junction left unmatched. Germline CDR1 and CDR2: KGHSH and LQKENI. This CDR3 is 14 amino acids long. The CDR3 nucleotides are TGTGCCAGCTCACCCCAAGGGACAGGGGAAACGCAGTATTTT. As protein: CASSPQGTGETQYF.

CDR3 sequence: CASSPRTKDTGELFF. For the CDR3, the DNA is TGCGCCAGCAGCCCAAGAACAAAGGACACCGGGGAGCTGTTTTTT. V and J are TRBV5-1 and TRBJ2-2; D gene unclear. V shed 4 bases and J shed 3 bases, with 13 bases lying between them. The CDR3 consists of 15 residues. Germline-derived CDR1 and CDR2 are SGHRS and YFSETQ.

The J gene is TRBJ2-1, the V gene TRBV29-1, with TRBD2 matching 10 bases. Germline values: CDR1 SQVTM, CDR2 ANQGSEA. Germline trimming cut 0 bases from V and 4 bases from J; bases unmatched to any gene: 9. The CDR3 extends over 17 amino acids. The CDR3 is CSVEERKGLALYNEQFF. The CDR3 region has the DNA TGCAGCGTTGAAGAGAGGAAGGGACTAGCGCTTTACAATGAGCAGTTCTTC.

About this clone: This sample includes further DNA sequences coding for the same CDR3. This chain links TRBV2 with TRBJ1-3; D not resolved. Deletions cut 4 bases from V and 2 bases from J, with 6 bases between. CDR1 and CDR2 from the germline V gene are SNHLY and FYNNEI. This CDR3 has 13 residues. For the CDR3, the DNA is TGTGCCAGCAGTGGGACTGCTGGAAACACCATATATTTT. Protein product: CASSGTAGNTIYF. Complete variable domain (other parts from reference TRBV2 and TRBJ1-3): EPEVTQTPSHQVTQMGQEVILRCVPISNHLYFYWYRQILGQKVEFLVSFYNNEISEKSEIFDDQFSVERPDGSNFTLKIRSTKLEDSAMYFCASSGTAGNTIYFGEGSWLTVV.